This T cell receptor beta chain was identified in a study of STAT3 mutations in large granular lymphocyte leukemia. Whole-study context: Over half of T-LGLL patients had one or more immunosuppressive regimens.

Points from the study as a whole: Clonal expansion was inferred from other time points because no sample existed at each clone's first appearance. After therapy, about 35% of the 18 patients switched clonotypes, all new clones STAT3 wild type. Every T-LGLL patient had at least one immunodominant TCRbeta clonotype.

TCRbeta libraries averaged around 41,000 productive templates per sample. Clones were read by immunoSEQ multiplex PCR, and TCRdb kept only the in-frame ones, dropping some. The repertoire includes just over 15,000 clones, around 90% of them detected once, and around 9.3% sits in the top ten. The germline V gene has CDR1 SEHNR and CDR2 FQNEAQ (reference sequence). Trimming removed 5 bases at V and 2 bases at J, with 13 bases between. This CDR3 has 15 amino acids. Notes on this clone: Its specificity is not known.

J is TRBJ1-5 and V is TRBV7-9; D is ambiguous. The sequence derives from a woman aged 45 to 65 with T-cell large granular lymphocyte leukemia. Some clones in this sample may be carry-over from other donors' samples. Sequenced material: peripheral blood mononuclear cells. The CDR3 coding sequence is TGTGCCAGCAGCAACCATCCCGGGGGCAATCAGCCCCAGCATTTT. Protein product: CASSNHPGGNQPQHF.